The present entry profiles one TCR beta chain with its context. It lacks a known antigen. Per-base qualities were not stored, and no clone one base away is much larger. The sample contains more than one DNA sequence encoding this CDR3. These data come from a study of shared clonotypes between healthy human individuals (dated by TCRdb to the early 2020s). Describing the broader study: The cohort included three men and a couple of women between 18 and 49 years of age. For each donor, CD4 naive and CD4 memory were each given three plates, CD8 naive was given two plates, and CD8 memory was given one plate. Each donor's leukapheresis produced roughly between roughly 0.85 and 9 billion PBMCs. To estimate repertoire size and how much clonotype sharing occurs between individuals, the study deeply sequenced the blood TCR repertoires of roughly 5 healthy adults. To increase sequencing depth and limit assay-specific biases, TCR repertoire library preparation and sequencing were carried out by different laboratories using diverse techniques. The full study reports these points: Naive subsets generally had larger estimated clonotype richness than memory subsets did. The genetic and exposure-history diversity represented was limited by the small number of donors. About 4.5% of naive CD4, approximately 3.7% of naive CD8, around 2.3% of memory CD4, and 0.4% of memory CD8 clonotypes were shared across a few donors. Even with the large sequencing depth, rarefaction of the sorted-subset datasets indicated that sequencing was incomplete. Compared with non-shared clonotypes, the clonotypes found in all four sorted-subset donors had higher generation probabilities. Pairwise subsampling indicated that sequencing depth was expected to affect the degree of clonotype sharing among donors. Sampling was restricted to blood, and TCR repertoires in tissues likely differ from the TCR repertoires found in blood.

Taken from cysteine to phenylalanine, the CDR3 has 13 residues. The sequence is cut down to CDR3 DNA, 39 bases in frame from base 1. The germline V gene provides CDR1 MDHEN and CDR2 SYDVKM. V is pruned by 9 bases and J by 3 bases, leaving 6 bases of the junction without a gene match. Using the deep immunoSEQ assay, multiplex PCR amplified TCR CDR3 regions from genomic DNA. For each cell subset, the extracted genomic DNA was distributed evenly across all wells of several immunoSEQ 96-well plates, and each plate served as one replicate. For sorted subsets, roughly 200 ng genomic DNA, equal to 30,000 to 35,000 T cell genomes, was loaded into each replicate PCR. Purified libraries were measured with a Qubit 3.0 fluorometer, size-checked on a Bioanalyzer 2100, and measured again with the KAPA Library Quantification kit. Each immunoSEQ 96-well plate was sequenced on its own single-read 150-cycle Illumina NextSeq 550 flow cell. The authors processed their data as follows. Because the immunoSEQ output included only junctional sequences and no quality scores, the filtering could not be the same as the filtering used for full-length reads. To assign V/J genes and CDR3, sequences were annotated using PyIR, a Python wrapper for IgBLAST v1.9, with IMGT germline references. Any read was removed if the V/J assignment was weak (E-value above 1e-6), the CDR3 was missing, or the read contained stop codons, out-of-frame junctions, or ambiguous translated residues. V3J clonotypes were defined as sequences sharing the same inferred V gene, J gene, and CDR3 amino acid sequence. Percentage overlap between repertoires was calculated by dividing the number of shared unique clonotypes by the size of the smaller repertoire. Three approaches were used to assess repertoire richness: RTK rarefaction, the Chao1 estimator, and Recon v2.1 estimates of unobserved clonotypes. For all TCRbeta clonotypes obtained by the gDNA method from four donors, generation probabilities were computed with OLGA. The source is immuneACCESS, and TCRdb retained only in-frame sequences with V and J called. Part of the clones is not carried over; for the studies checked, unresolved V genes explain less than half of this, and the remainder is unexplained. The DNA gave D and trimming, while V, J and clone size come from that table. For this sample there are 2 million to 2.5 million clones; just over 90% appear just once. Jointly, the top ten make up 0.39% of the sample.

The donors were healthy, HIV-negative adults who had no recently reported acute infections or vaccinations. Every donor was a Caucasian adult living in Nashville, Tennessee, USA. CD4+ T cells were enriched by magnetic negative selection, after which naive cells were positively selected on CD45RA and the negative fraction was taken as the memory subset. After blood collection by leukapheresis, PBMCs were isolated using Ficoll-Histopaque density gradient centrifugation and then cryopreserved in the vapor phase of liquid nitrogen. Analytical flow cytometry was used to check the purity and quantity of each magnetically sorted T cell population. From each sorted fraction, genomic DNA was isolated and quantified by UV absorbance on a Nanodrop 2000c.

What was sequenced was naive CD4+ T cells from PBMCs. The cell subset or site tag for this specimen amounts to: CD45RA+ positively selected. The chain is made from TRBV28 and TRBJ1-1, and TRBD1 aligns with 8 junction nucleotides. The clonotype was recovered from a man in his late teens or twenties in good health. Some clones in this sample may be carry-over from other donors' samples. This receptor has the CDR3 CASPGQGDTEAFF. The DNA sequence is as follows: TGTGCCAGTCCTGGACAGGGCGACACTGAAGCTTTCTTT. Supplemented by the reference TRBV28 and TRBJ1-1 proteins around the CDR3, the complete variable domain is DVKVTQSSRYLVKRTGEKVFLECVQDMDHENMFWYRQDPGLGLRLIYFSYDVKMKEKGDIPEGYSVSREKKERFSLILESASTNQTSMYLCASPGQGDTEAFFGQGTRLTVV.